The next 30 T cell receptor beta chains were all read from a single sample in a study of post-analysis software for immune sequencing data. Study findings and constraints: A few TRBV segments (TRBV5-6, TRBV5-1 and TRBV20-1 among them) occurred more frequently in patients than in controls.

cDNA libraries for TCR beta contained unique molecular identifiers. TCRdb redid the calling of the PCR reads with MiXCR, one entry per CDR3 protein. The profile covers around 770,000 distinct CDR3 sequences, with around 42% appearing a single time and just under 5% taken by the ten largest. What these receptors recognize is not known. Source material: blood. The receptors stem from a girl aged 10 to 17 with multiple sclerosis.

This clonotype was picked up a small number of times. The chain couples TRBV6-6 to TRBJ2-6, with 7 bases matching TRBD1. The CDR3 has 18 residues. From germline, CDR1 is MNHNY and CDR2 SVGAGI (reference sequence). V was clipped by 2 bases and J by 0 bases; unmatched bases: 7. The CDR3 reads CASSYATGTPSGANVLTF. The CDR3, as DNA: TGTGCCAGCAGTTACGCGACAGGGACCCCCTCTGGGGCCAACGTCCTGACTTTC.

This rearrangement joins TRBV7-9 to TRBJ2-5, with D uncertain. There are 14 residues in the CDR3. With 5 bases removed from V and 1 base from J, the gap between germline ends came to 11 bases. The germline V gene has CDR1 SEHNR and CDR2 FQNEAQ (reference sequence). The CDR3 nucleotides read TGTGCCAGCAGCCTCAGAGAGACCCAAGAGACCCAGTACTTC. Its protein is CASSLRETQETQYF. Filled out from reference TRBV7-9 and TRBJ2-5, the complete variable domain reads DTGVSQNPRHKITKRGQNVTFRCDPISEHNRLYWYRQTLGQGPEFLTYFQNEAQLEKSRLLSDRFSAERPKGSFSTLEIQRTEQGDSAMYLCASSLRETQETQYFGPGTRLLVL.

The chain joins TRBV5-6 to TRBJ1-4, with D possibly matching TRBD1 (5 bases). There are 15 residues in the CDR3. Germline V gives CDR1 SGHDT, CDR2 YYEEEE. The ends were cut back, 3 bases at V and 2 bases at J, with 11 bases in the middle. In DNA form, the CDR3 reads TGTGCCAGCAGCTGGGGCCCGGGGACTAATGAAAAACTGTTTTTT. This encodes CASSWGPGTNEKLFF.

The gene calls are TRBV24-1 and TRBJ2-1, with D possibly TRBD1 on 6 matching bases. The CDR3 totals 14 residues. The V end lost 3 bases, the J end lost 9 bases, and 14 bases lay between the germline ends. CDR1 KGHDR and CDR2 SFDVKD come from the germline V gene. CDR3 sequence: CATSDGQQIGEQFF. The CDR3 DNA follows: TGTGCCACCAGTGATGGACAGCAAATCGGTGAGCAGTTCTTC.

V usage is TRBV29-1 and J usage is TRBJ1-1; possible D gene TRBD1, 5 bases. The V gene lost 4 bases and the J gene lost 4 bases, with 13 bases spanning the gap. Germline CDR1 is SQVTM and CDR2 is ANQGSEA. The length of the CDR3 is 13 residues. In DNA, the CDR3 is TGCAGCGTTGGGGACGGCTTGCGCACTGAAGCTTTCTTT. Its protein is CSVGDGLRTEAFF.

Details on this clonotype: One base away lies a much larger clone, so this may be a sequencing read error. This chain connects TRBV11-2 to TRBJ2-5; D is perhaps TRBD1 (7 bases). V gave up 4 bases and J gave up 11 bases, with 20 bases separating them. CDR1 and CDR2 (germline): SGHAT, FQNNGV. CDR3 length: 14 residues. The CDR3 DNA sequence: TGTGCCAGCAGCTCTTCCGGGGGACAGCAACGTCAGTACTTC. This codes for CASSSSGGQQRQYF.

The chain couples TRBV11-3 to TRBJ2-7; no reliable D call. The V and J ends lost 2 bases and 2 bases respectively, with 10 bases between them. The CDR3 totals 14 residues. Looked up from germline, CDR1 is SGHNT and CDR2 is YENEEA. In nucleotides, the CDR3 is TGTGCCAGCAGCTTATCCCAGGTTACCTACGAGCAGTACTTC. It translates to CASSLSQVTYEQYF.

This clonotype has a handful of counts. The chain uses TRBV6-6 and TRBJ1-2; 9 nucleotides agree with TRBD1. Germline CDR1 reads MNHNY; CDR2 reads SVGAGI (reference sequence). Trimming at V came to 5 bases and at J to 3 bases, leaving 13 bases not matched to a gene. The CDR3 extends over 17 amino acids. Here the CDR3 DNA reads TGTGCCAGCAGTCACATACAGGGGGCTAATAGGGACTATGGCTACACCTTC. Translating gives CASSHIQGANRDYGYTF.

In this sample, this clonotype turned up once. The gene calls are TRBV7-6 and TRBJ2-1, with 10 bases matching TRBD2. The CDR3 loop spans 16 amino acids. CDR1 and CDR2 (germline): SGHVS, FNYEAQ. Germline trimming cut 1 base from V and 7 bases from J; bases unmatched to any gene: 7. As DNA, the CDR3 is TGTGCCAGCAGCTTAGGGACTAGCGGCTACGGAAATGAGCAGTTCTTC. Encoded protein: CASSLGTSGYGNEQFF.

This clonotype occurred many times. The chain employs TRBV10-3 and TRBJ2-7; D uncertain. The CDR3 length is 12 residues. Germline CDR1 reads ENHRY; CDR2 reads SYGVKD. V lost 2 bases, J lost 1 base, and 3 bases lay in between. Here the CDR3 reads CAISEGSYEQYF. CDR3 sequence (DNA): TGTGCCATCAGTGAGGGGTCCTACGAGCAGTACTTC.

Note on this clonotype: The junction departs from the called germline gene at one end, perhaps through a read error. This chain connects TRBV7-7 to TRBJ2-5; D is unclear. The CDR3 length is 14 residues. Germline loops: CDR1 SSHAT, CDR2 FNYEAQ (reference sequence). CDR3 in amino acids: CASSPGTAWETQYF. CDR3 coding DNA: TGTGCTAGCAGCCCAGGCACTGCGTGGGAGACCCAGTACTTC.

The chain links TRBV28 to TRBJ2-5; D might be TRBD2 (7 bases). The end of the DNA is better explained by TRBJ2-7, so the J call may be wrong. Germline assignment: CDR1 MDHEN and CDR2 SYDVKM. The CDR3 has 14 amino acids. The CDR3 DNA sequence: TGTGCCAGCAGTTTATTCGGGGGGCGCCACGAGCAGTACTTC. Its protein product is CASSLFGGRHEQYF.

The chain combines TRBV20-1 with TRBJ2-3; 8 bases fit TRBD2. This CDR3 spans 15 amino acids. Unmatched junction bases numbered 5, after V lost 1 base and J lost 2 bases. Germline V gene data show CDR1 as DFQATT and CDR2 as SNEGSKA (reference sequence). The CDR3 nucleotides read TGCAGTGCTAGAGGGGCAGGACTAGCCACAGATACGCAGTATTTT. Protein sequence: CSARGAGLATDTQYF.

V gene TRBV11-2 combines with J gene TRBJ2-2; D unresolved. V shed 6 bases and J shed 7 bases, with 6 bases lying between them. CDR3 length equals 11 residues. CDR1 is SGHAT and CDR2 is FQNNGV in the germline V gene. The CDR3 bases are TGTGCCAGCAGTGGTCACGGGGAGCTGTTTTTT. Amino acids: CASSGHGELFF.

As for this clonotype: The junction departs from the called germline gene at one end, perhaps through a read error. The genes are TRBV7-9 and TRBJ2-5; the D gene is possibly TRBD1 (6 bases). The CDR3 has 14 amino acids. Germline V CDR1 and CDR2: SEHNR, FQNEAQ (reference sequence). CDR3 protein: CSSSLEQGLETQYF. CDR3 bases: TGTTCCAGCAGCTTAGAACAGGGTCTAGAGACCCAGTACTTC.

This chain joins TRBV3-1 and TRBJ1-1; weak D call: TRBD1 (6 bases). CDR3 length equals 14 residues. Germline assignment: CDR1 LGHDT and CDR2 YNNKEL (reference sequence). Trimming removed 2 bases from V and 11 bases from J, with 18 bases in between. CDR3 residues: CASSQTIQGAPAFF. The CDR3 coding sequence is TGTGCCAGCAGCCAAACGATACAGGGAGCACCGGCTTTCTTT.

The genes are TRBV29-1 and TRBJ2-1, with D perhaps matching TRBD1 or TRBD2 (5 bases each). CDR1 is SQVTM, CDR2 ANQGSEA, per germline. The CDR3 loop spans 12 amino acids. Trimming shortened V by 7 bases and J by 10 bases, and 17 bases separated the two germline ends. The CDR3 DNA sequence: TGCAGCGCCACTAGGGGCGAAGTCGAGCAGTTCTTC. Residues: CSATRGEVEQFF.

The CDR3 protein is CSARGTAPQETQYF. CDR3 DNA: TGCAGTGCTAGAGGGACTGCCCCCCAGGAGACCCAGTACTTC. V and J are TRBV20-1 and TRBJ2-5; perhaps TRBD2 as D (5 bases). Germline V gene data show CDR1 as DFQATT and CDR2 as SNEGSKA (reference sequence). Trimming stripped 1 base from V and 5 bases from J, with 14 bases between. The CDR3 runs to 14 residues.

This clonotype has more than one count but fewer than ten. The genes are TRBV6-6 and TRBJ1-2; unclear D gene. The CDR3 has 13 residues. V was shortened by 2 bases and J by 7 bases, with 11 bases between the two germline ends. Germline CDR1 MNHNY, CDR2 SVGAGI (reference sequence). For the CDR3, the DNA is TGTGCCAGCAGTTACGATGTCGGGGTTGGCTACACCTTC. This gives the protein CASSYDVGVGYTF.

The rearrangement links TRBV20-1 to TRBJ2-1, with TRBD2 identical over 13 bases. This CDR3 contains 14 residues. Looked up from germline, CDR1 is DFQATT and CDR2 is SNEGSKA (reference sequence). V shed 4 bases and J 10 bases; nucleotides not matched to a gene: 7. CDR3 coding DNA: TGCAGTGCTACGGGACTAGCGGGAAGGTCCGAGCAGTTCTTC. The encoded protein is CSATGLAGRSEQFF.

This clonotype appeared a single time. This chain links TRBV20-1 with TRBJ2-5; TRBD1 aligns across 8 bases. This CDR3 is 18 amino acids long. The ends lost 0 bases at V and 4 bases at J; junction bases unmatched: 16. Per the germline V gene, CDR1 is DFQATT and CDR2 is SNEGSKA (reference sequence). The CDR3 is CSARDVSRSAGGRETQYF. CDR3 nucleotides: TGCAGTGCTAGAGATGTCTCGAGATCGGCAGGGGGCCGAGAGACCCAGTACTTC.

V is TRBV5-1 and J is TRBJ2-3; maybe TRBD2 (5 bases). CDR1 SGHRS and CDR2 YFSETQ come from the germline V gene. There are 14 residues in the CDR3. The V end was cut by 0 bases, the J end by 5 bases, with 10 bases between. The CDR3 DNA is TGCGCCAGCAGCTTGGTGCTAGCAGGAGATACGCAGTATTTT. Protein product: CASSLVLAGDTQYF.

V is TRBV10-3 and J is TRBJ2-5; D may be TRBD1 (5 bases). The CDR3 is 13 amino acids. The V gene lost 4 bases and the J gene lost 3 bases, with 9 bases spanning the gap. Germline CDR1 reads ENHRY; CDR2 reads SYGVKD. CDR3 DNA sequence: TGTGCCATCAGTGTAAAGGGGAAAGAGACCCAGTACTTC. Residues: CAISVKGKETQYF.

The CDR3: CASSYSRGLSYEQYF. The CDR3 DNA reads TGTGCCAGCAGTTACTCGAGAGGTCTCTCCTACGAGCAGTACTTC. The V gene is TRBV6-5, the J gene TRBJ2-7; D is ambiguous. The germline gives CDR1 MNHEY, CDR2 SVGAGI. The CDR3 sequence is 15 residues long. V lost 0 bases to trimming and J lost 0 bases, with 9 bases between them.

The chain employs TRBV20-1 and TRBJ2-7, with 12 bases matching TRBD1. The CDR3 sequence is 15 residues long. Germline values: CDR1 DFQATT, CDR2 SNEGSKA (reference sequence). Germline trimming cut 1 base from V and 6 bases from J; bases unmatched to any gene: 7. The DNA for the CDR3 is TGCAGTGCTAGAGGTGGAGGGACAGGGGGCTTCGAGCAGTACTTC. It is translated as CSARGGGTGGFEQYF.

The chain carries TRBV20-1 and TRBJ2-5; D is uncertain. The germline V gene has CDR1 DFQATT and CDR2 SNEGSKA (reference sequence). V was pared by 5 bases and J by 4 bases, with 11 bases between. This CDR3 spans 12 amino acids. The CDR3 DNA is TGCAGTGCTTCCCCTTGGGGAGAGACCCAGTACTTC. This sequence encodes CSASPWGETQYF.

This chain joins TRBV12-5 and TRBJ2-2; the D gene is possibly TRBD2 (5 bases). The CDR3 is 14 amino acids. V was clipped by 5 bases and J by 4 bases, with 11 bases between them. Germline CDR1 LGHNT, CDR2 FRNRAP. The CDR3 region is CASGPGGATGELFF. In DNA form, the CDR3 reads TGTGCTAGTGGTCCCGGAGGTGCCACCGGGGAGCTGTTTTTT.

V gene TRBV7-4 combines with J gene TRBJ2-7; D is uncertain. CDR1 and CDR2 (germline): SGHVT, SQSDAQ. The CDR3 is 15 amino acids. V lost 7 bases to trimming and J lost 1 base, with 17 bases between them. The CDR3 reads CASKESLGFSYEQYF. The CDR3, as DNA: TGTGCCAGCAAAGAATCTCTAGGTTTTTCCTACGAGCAGTACTTC.

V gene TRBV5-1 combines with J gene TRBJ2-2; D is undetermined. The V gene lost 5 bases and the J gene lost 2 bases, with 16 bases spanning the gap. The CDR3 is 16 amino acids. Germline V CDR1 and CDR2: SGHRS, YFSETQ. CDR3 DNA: TGCGCCAGCAGTCCGGTGGGCTCGGGTAACACCGGGGAGCTGTTTTTT. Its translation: CASSPVGSGNTGELFF.

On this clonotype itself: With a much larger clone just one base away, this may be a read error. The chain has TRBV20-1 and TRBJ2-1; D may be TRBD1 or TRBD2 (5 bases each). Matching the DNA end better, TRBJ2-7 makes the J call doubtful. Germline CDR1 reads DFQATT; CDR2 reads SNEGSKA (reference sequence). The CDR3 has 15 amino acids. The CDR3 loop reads CSAKEVAGTPYEQYF. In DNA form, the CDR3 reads TGCAGTGCTAAAGAGGTCGCAGGGACCCCTTACGAGCAGTACTTC.